The 10 T cell receptor beta chains given below trace back to one sample, sequenced in a study of T cells in Graves' hyperthyroidism and ophthalmopathy (dated by TCRdb to about 2019). Receptor libraries were prepared by multiplex PCR. Sequencing was carried out with an Illumina HiSeq 2000. The TCR beta CDR3 regions were amplified from the RNA transcripts. The first round of RT-PCR for the TCR CDR3 was performed with the HTBI primer set and the Qiagen OneStep RT-PCR kit. Starting from the raw public reads, TCRdb applied fastp trimming at Q25, assembled clones with MiXCR and retained in-frame beta chains. Every CDR3 protein is listed once, alongside the most common genes and DNA of its rows. For this sample there are 500,000 or so distinct CDR3 sequences; 17% appear just once. Roughly 18% of the sample is in the top ten clones. The specimen sequenced was blood. All receptors derive from a woman between 18 and 29 years old with Graves' ophthalmopathy.

This clonotype was seen more than once but under ten times. The chain joins TRBV5-1 to TRBJ1-2; D gene ambiguous. CDR1 is SGHRS, CDR2 YFSETQ, per germline. The CDR3 contains 16 residues. V shed 4 bases and J shed 2 bases, with 18 bases lying between them. This chain's CDR3 is CASSSSYREPNYGYTF. CDR3 nucleotides: TGCGCCAGCAGCAGTTCCTACAGAGAACCCAACTATGGCTACACCTTC.

This clonotype was picked up many times. The rearrangement joins TRBV6-1 to TRBJ1-1; 8 bases are a match to TRBD1. This CDR3 comprises 16 residues. Germline trimming cut 5 bases from V and 5 bases from J; bases unmatched to any gene: 13. In germline, CDR1 is MNHNS, CDR2 SASEGT. CDR3 region: CASSPRRDRLRTEAFF. The CDR3 DNA reads as TGTGCCAGCAGTCCACGCCGGGACAGGCTCCGGACTGAAGCTTTCTTT.

V usage is TRBV6-1 and J usage is TRBJ2-2; weak D call: TRBD2 (6 bases). The V gene lost 5 bases and the J gene lost 6 bases, with 16 bases spanning the gap. This CDR3 comprises 15 residues. Germline lookup yields CDR1 MNHNS and CDR2 SASEGT. The CDR3: CASSLRSGVPGELFF. CDR3 coding DNA: TGTGCCAGCAGTCTAAGGTCGGGGGTGCCCGGGGAGCTGTTTTTT.

A few counts support this clonotype. The gene calls are TRBV4-1 and TRBJ1-1; D perhaps matches TRBD1 (6 bases). The V and J ends lost 0 bases and 10 bases respectively, with 18 bases between them. The CDR3 runs to 15 residues. Germline CDR1 MGHRA, CDR2 YSYEKL. The CDR3 is CASSQDGGGAGGAFF. The CDR3 nucleotides are TGCGCCAGCAGCCAAGATGGGGGGGGCGCGGGGGGAGCTTTCTTT.

The chain links TRBV11-2 to TRBJ1-1, with TRBD1 as a possible D gene (6 bases). Trimming shortened V by 2 bases and J by 3 bases, and 7 bases separated the two germline ends. The CDR3 contains 13 residues. CDR1 and CDR2 from the germline V gene are SGHAT and FQNNGV. CDR3 amino acids: CASSLNRDTEAFF. The CDR3 nucleotides read TGTGCCAGCAGCTTAAACAGGGACACTGAAGCTTTCTTT.

This clonotype was found many times. The chain employs TRBV25-1 and TRBJ2-7; weak D call: TRBD2 (6 bases). Germline V CDR1 and CDR2: MGHDK, SYGVNS. The V gene lost 3 bases and the J gene lost 3 bases, with 15 bases spanning the gap. This CDR3 is built from 15 residues. The CDR3 bases are TGTGCCAGCAGTGATAGCGGCCTAGGAAACTACGAGCAGTACTTC. Translation gives CASSDSGLGNYEQYF.

This clonotype was seen ten or more times. This chain links TRBV28 with TRBJ2-7, with D possibly matching TRBD1 (6 bases). Germline V gene data show CDR1 as MDHEN and CDR2 as SYDVKM. The V end was cut by 7 bases, the J end by 1 base, with 17 bases between. CDR3 length: 15 amino acids. CDR3 sequence: CASTNHGTTSYEQYF. The CDR3 nucleotides read TGTGCCAGCACCAACCACGGGACAACTTCCTACGAGCAGTACTTC.

This clonotype has more than one count but fewer than ten. This sequence joins TRBV18 and TRBJ1-1, with D unresolved. V lost 3 bases and J lost 7, with 15 bases in between. This CDR3 region has 14 residues. The germline V gene has CDR1 KGHSH and CDR2 LQKENI. The CDR3 nucleotides are TGTGCCAGCTCACCGGGCCGGACGGTGAATGAAGCTTTCTTT. Translating it yields CASSPGRTVNEAFF.

This clonotype was seen only a few times. The chain employs TRBV4-3 and TRBJ1-1; tentatively, D is TRBD1 (6 bases). CDR3 length: 15 amino acids. V dropped 1 base and J dropped 4 bases, with 13 bases sitting between them. CDR1 and CDR2 (germline): LGHNA, YSLEER. CDR3 sequence: CASSQARTVRTEAFF. For the CDR3, the DNA is TGCGCCAGCAGCCAAGCAAGGACAGTCCGCACTGAAGCTTTCTTT.

The table lists this clonotype with a few counts. The gene calls are TRBV28 and TRBJ1-6, with 11 nucleotides matching TRBD1. With V trimmed by 3 bases and J by 9 bases, 13 bases remained unmatched. The V gene's germline CDR1 is MDHEN and CDR2 SYDVKM. CDR3 length equals 18 residues. CDR3 bases: TGTGCCAGCAGTTTGATTGGGTGGACAGGGGGCGGTGGTTCACCCCTCCACTTT. As protein: CASSLIGWTGGGGSPLHF. Full variable domain (rest looked up from reference TRBV28 and TRBJ1-6): DVKVTQSSRYLVKRTGEKVFLECVQDMDHENMFWYRQDPGLGLRLIYFSYDVKMKEKGDIPEGYSVSREKKERFSLILESASTNQTSMYLCASSLIGWTGGGGSPLHFGNGTRLTVT.